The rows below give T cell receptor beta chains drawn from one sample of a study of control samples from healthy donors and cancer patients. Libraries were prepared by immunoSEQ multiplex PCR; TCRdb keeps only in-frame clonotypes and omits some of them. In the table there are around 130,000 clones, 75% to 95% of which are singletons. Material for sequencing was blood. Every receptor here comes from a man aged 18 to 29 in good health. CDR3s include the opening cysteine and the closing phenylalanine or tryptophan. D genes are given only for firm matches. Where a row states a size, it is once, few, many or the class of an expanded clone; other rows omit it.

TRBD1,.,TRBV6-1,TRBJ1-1,CASSETGGRSEAFF,TGTGCCAGCAGTGAAACAGGGGGAAGGTCTGAAGCTTTCTTT
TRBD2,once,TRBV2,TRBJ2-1,CASSVAGVPNEQFF,TGTGCCAGCAGTGTAGCGGGAGTTCCCAATGAGCAGTTCTTC
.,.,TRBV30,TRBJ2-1,CAWRPRGGYNEQFF,TGTGCCTGGAGGCCCAGGGGCGGCTACAATGAGCAGTTCTTC
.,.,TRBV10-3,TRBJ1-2,CAISESIQIGHLF,TGTGCCATCAGTGAGTCGATACAGATCGGGCACCTCTTC
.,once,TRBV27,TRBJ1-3,CASRKGNTIYF,TGTGCCAGCAGAAAGGGAAACACCATATATTTT
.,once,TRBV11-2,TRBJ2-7,CASSLAETYEQYF,TGTGCCAGCAGCTTAGCGGAAACCTACGAGCAGTACTTC
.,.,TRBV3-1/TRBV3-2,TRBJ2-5,CASSREETQYF,TGTGCCAGCAGCCGCGAAGAGACCCAGTACTTC
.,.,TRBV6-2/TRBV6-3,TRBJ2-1,CASSYSLNEQFF,TGTGCCAGCAGTTACTCGTTGAATGAGCAGTTCTTC
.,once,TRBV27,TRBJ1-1,CASRSRGSREAFF,TGTGCCAGCAGATCTCGAGGATCACGCGAAGCTTTCTTT
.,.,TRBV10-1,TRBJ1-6,CASSVSGSGPLHF,TGCGCCAGCAGTGTATCAGGGAGTGGGCCCCTCCACTTT
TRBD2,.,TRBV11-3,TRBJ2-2,CASSPQLGGFTGELFF,TGTGCCAGCAGCCCCCAGTTGGGGGGGTTCACCGGGGAGCTGTTTTTT
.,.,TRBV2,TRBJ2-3,CASKQSPQRADTQYF,TGTGCCAGCAAACAATCACCTCAAAGGGCAGATACGCAGTATTTT
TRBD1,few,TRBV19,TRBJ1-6,CASSPGGAQNSPLHF,TGTGCCAGTAGTCCAGGGGGCGCTCAGAATTCACCCCTCCACTTT
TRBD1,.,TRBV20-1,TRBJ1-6,CSASPGGYYNSPLHF,TGCAGTGCTAGTCCAGGGGGCTACTATAATTCACCCCTCCACTTT
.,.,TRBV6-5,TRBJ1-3,CASSYRRSSGNTIYF,TGTGCCAGCAGTTACCGGCGGAGCTCTGGAAACACCATATATTTT
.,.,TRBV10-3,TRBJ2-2,CAISQTENTGELFF,TGTGCCATCAGTCAGACCGAAAACACCGGGGAGCTGTTTTTT
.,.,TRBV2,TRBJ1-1,CASSREPGNTEAFF,TGTGCCAGCAGCAGGGAACCCGGGAACACTGAAGCTTTCTTT
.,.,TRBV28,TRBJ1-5,CASSWNSVLNQPQHF,TGTGCCAGCAGTTGGAATTCCGTGCTCAATCAGCCCCAGCATTTT
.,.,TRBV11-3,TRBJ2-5,CASSAMGLETQYF,TGTGCCAGCAGCGCCATGGGGTTGGAGACCCAGTACTTC
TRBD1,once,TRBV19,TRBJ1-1,CASTPDRVGNTEAFF,TGTGCCAGTACCCCGGACAGGGTTGGGAACACTGAAGCTTTCTTT
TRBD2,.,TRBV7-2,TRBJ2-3,CASSRSGFSTDTQYF,TGTGCCAGCAGCCGTAGCGGGTTTAGCACAGATACGCAGTATTTT
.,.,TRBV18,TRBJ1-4,CASSPAQGRVFEKLFF,TGTGCCAGCTCACCTGCTCAGGGCAGGGTTTTCGAAAAACTGTTTTTT
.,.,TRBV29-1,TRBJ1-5,CSVGGPNQPQHF,TGCAGCGTTGGGGGTCCCAATCAGCCCCAGCATTTT
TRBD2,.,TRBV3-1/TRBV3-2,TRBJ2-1,CASKRTSGSEEQFF,TGTGCCAGCAAACGGACTAGCGGGAGTGAAGAGCAGTTCTTC
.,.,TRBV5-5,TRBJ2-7,CASSLEGYEQYF,TGTGCCAGCAGCTTGGAGGGCTACGAGCAGTACTTC